This T cell receptor (beta chain) came from a study of post-analysis software for immune sequencing data. Study observations and caveats: Samples prepared in the same batch strongly co-clustered by F measure. Among multiple sclerosis patients, normalized Chao1 diversity was significantly below that of controls. Four or five TRBV segments (TRBV5-6, TRBV5-1 and TRBV20-1 among them) occurred more frequently in patients than in controls.

With respect to this clonotype: The antigen is not known.

Germline lookup yields CDR1 MGHRA and CDR2 YSYEKL. Trimming removed 4 bases from V and 4 bases from J; junction bases left unmatched: 8. CDR3 size: 15 residues. Unique-molecular-identifier-tagged TCR beta cDNA libraries were used. A single record per CDR3 protein comes from TCRdb applying MiXCR to the PCR reads. The sample holds fewer than 700,000 distinct CDR3 sequences, roughly 46% seen once. The chain employs TRBV4-1 and TRBJ1-2; 8 bases match TRBD1. Sequencing was done on a sample of blood. This receptor was identified in a girl aged 5 to 17 with multiple sclerosis. The CDR3 protein is CASSLKQGGGYGYTF. The CDR3 region has the DNA TGCGCCAGCAGCCTTAAACAGGGGGGAGGCTATGGCTACACCTTC.